This TCR beta chain was observed in a study of T cell changes during pregnancy in multiple sclerosis. The data were produced by immunoSEQ multiplex PCR, yet TCRdb's version contains in-frame clones alone and is incomplete. The data show roughly 49,000 clones, over 90% seen once. Germline assignment: CDR1 LNHDA and CDR2 SQIVND (reference sequence). The CDR3 totals 10 residues. V gave up 10 bases and J gave up 3 bases, with 6 bases separating them. This clone appeared a few times. This receptor was obtained from a female donor with multiple sclerosis, enrolled in a pregnancy study. The chain recombines TRBV19 with TRBJ1-2; TRBD1 might be the D (5 bases). The source material was CD8+ T cells from peripheral blood mononuclear cells, sampled in the first trimester of pregnancy. The CDR3 sequence is CATGDYGYTF. The CDR3 bases are TGTGCCACGGGGGACTATGGCTACACCTTC.